The clone carrying this T cell receptor beta chain was seen a handful of times. This sample was taken from a study of T-cell reconstitution after alpha-beta-depleted transplantation in children. V lost 4 bases to trimming and J lost 2 bases, with 17 bases between them. Germline CDR1 is MNHEY and CDR2 is SVGAGI. This CDR3 has 17 residues. Unique molecular identifiers were used in preparing the TCRbeta library. From the PCR reads, TCRdb called clonotypes with MiXCR, one entry per CDR3 protein. The sample shows some 440,000 distinct CDR3 sequences, about a sixth of them seen only once. The clonotype comes from a boy under three years old who had a stem cell transplant for Wiskott-Aldrich syndrome, so the T cells may come from the graft donor. Sample: PBMCs, mostly from graft donor cells, taken 360 days after TCRalphabeta/CD19-depleted stem cell transplant. The chain combines TRBV6-5 with TRBJ1-4, with D perhaps TRBD1 (6 bases). The CDR3 reads CASSSPIDRTTNEKLFF. CDR3 DNA sequence: TGTGCCAGCAGTTCACCAATAGACAGGACGACTAATGAAAAACTGTTTTTT.